The 27 T cell receptor beta chains below come from one sample, sequenced in a study of blood T cells in healthy people across ages. A J-beta primer mix and a sample-barcoded 5' primer were used in a second PCR of roughly 6 to 11 cycles. MiXCR, run by TCRdb on the 5' RACE reads, gives a single entry per CDR3 protein. Here the sample spans hundreds of thousands of distinct CDR3 sequences, 20% to 30% being singletons. These data were also reused for a study on T cells of mothers and their children.

Sequenced sample: blood. Receptors originate from a boy aged 5 to 17 in good health.

This clonotype has just a few counts. The rearrangement joins TRBV7-2 to TRBJ2-1; 7 positions match TRBD2. CDR1 is SGHTA and CDR2 is FQGNSA in the germline V gene. V dropped 0 bases and J dropped 1; count of bases not matched to a gene: 12. This CDR3 is built from 19 residues. CDR3 in DNA: TGTGCCAGCAGCTTAGCGGGGGGGGAGTGGGCCAGGTCCTACAATGAGCAGTTCTTC. Protein product: CASSLAGGEWARSYNEQFF. Supplemented by reference TRBV7-2 and TRBJ2-1, the full variable domain reads GAGVSQSPSNKVTEKGKDVELRCDPISGHTALYWYRQSLGQGLEFLIYFQGNSAPDKSGLPSDRFSAERTGGSVSTLTIQRTQQEDSAVYLCASSLAGGEWARSYNEQFFGPGTRLTVL.

This clonotype was detected only a few times. The V and J genes are TRBV28 and TRBJ2-7; 8 bases are shared with TRBD2. The CDR3 sequence is 17 residues long. Trimming at V came to 5 bases and at J to 9 bases, leaving 21 bases not matched to a gene. Germline V CDR1 and CDR2: MDHEN, SYDVKM. The CDR3 here is CASSPGGTRATSGSQYF. CDR3 coding DNA: TGTGCCAGCAGTCCGGGGGGGACCCGTGCTACGAGCGGGTCGCAGTACTTC.

This clonotype appeared a few times. The J gene is TRBJ2-5, the V gene TRBV4-2; D remains ambiguous. The germline V gene has CDR1 LGHNA and CDR2 YNFKEQ. The CDR3 contains 16 residues. The germline V and J ends were trimmed by 3 bases and 3 bases, with 17 bases remaining between them. The CDR3 protein is CASSQAQVGSEETQYF. As DNA, the CDR3 is TGTGCCAGCAGCCAGGCCCAAGTGGGGTCGGAAGAGACCCAGTACTTC.

The CDR3 coding sequence is TGTGCCAGCAGCTTGCAGACAGGGGTGGACACTGAAGCTTTCTTT. Translating gives CASSLQTGVDTEAFF. The genes are TRBV7-9 and TRBJ1-1; 8 bases map to TRBD1. CDR3 length: 15 residues. From germline, CDR1 is SEHNR and CDR2 FQNEAQ (reference sequence). The V segment lost 3 bases and the J segment 3 bases; nucleotides outside the gene matches: 6.

The V call is TRBV6-2 or TRBV6-3, the J call TRBJ2-3; 9 bases agree with TRBD1. With V trimmed by 5 bases and J by 4 bases, 7 bases remained unmatched. The CDR3 has 15 amino acids. Germline CDR1 MNHEY, CDR2 SVGEGT. The CDR3 loop is CASSNRGREADTQYF. CDR3 nucleotides: TGTGCCAGCAGTAACAGGGGGCGCGAGGCAGATACGCAGTATTTT.

This clonotype was picked up a small number of times. This chain uses TRBV12-3 or TRBV12-4 with TRBJ2-3; D is perhaps TRBD1 or TRBD2 (7 bases each). The V end was cut by 4 bases, the J end by 8 bases, with 13 bases between. CDR3 length: 13 amino acids. The CDR3 DNA reads as TGTGCCAGCAGTTCCCAGGGGGGGGTTACGCAGTATTTT. Protein: CASSSQGGVTQYF.

In this sample, this clonotype turned up a few times. This CDR3 reads CSGLAVAKNIQYF. The CDR3 nucleotides read TGCAGTGGCCTAGCGGTAGCCAAAAACATTCAGTACTTC. J is TRBJ2-4 and V is TRBV20-1; 7 bases agree with TRBD2. This CDR3 is 13 amino acids long. Per germline, CDR1 DFQATT and CDR2 SNEGSKA (reference sequence). J lost 0 bases, V lost 7 bases, and 3 bases had no gene match.

This clonotype was counted between two and nine times. V and J are TRBV12-3 or TRBV12-4 and TRBJ2-2; no reliable D call. This CDR3 has 15 amino acids. Trimming removed 5 bases from V and 0 bases from J, with 10 bases in between. CDR3: CASSPGNANTGELFF. In DNA, the CDR3 is TGTGCCAGCAGTCCTGGCAACGCGAACACCGGGGAGCTGTTTTTT.

With respect to this clonotype: The conserved phenylalanine or tryptophan is not found at the CDR3 terminus, so this likely reflects a read error. This rearrangement joins TRBV12-3 or TRBV12-4 to TRBJ2-1, with D tentatively TRBD1 (5 bases). The CDR3 has 14 amino acids. The ends were cut back, 6 bases at V and 2 bases at J, with 11 bases in the middle. The DNA for the CDR3 is TGTGCCAGCAGCCTAGAGGACACCTACAATGAGCAGTTCCTC. Residues: CASSLEDTYNEQFL.

This clonotype was counted only a few times. The chain uses TRBV12-3 or TRBV12-4 and TRBJ1-5, with 7 bases fitting TRBD1. After removal of 6 bases from V and 0 bases from J, the junction contained 5 bases not matched to a gene. This CDR3 region has 15 residues. CDR3 protein: CASSQTGNSNQPQHF. DNA of the CDR3: TGTGCCAGCAGCCAGACAGGGAATAGCAATCAGCCCCAGCATTTT.

This clonotype occurred a few times. The chain combines TRBV5-1 with TRBJ2-7; either TRBD1 or TRBD2 may fit D (5 bases each). CDR1 and CDR2 (germline): SGHRS, YFSETQ. The CDR3 has 13 amino acids. V was trimmed by 5 bases and J by 4 bases, leaving 13 bases between them. In DNA form, the CDR3 reads TGCGCCAGCAGGGTCGAGGGGTCTTACGAGCAGTACTTC. As protein: CASRVEGSYEQYF.

The chain employs TRBV10-3 and TRBJ1-6; D remains ambiguous. This CDR3 is 13 amino acids long. Trimming took 7 bases from V and 4 from J, leaving 8 bases between them. CDR1 ENHRY and CDR2 SYGVKD come from the germline V gene. CDR3 nucleotide sequence: TGTGCCATCACCCAGGATTATAATTCACCCCTCCACTTT. Translated: CAITQDYNSPLHF.

The CDR3 DNA is TGCAGTGCTTCCCCCGGGACGGGCCCCACAGATACGCAGTATTTT. This encodes CSASPGTGPTDTQYF. The V call is TRBV20-1, the J call TRBJ2-3; D might be TRBD1 or TRBD2, each matching 5 bases. The CDR3 has 15 residues. CDR1 DFQATT and CDR2 SNEGSKA come from the germline V gene (reference sequence). Trimming pared 5 bases from V and 2 bases from J, leaving 17 bases between.

This clonotype came up a few times. As DNA, the CDR3 is TGTGCCAGCAGCTTACAACAGGAAGCTTTCTTT. It translates to CASSLQQEAFF. The V call is TRBV7-4, the J call TRBJ1-1; D is unclear. Germline V lookup: CDR1 SGHVT, CDR2 SQSDAQ. V was pared by 2 bases and J by 8 bases, with 6 bases between. The CDR3 loop spans 11 amino acids.

This clonotype has just a few counts. Written as DNA, the CDR3 is TGTGCCAGCAGGGGACTGAACTATGGCTACACCTTC. It is translated as CASRGLNYGYTF. The chain recombines TRBV12-3 or TRBV12-4 with TRBJ1-2; D possibly corresponds to TRBD1 (5 bases). The V gene lost 6 bases and the J gene lost 2 bases, with 7 bases spanning the gap. The CDR3 contains 12 residues.

The J gene is TRBJ1-1, the V gene TRBV3-1; D ambiguous. The germline CDR1 and CDR2 sequences are LGHDT and YNNKEL (reference sequence). The V and J ends lost 4 bases and 4 bases respectively, with 10 bases between them. This CDR3 is 13 amino acids long. This CDR3 is CASSPQVSTEAFF. DNA for the CDR3: TGTGCCAGCAGCCCCCAGGTCTCCACTGAAGCTTTCTTT. The full variable domain, its missing parts supplied by reference TRBV3-1 and TRBJ1-1, is DTAVSQTPKYLVTQMGNDKSIKCEQNLGHDTMYWYKQDSKKFLKIMFSYNNKELIINETVPNRFSPKSPDKAHLNLHINSLELGDSAVYFCASSPQVSTEAFFGQGTRLTVV.

This clonotype showed up many times. This chain connects TRBV10-3 to TRBJ2-7; a weak D match, TRBD2 (5 bases). Germline assignment: CDR1 ENHRY and CDR2 SYGVKD. V lost 10 bases, J lost 3 bases, and 10 bases lay in between. The CDR3 length is 11 residues. This chain's CDR3 is CATGTSYEQYF. The CDR3 nucleotides read TGTGCCACCGGCACTAGCTACGAGCAGTACTTC.

The rearrangement uses TRBV6-5 and TRBJ2-2, with 8 positions matching TRBD1. Germline CDR1 MNHEY, CDR2 SVGAGI. The CDR3 has 14 amino acids. V was pared by 6 bases and J by 6 bases, with 6 bases of the junction left unmatched. The CDR3 sequence: CASRRQGSAGELFF. The CDR3 DNA reads TGTGCCAGCAGGAGACAGGGGTCCGCCGGGGAGCTGTTTTTT.

The table lists this clonotype with a few counts. This sequence joins TRBV12-3 or TRBV12-4 and TRBJ1-6, with D uncertain. V lost 6 bases and J 3 bases, leaving 9 bases between the germline ends. This CDR3 comprises 14 residues. The CDR3 DNA sequence: TGTGCCAGCAGCCCCGACGGCTATAATTCACCCCTCCACTTT. This encodes CASSPDGYNSPLHF.

The chain carries TRBV3-1 and TRBJ2-2; tentatively, D is TRBD1 (6 bases). Deletions cut 1 base from V and 0 bases from J, with 15 bases between. CDR1 and CDR2 (germline): LGHDT, YNNKEL (reference sequence). The CDR3 has 18 amino acids. CDR3 amino acids: CASSQGVVRQANTGELFF. CDR3 coding DNA: TGTGCCAGCAGCCAAGGGGTTGTTAGACAGGCGAACACCGGGGAGCTGTTTTTT. The full variable domain, its missing parts supplied by reference TRBV3-1 and TRBJ2-2, is DTAVSQTPKYLVTQMGNDKSIKCEQNLGHDTMYWYKQDSKKFLKIMFSYNNKELIINETVPNRFSPKSPDKAHLNLHINSLELGDSAVYFCASSQGVVRQANTGELFFGEGSRLTVL.

This chain connects TRBV7-8 to TRBJ1-2; unclear D gene. The CDR3 runs 13 residues. Germline lookup yields CDR1 SGHVS and CDR2 FQNEAQ. Trimming shortened V by 5 bases and J by 9 bases, and 16 bases separated the two germline ends. CDR3 nucleotide sequence: TGTGCCAGCAGCCCCGGAGGGTGGGGAAGCTACACCTTC. Protein: CASSPGGWGSYTF.

This clonotype appeared a few times. The CDR3 nucleotides read TGTGCCAGCAGCTCTTCCACAGGGTCGTACACTGAAGCTTTCTTT. Residues: CASSSSTGSYTEAFF. The gene calls are TRBV9 and TRBJ1-1; TRBD1 is a possible D gene (6 bases). The V gene's germline CDR1 is SGDLS and CDR2 YYNGEE. CDR3 size: 15 residues. V was shortened by 4 bases and J by 3 bases, with 16 bases between the two germline ends.

Comments on this clonotype: Its ends do not fully match the called genes, so a read error is possible. The chain carries TRBV7-9 and TRBJ2-7; D perhaps matches TRBD2 (6 bases). This CDR3 contains 15 residues. CDR1 and CDR2 from the germline V gene are SEHNR and FQNEAQ (reference sequence). Here the CDR3 DNA reads TGTGCCAGCAGCTCCGTAACAGGTTCGGACTACGACCAGTACTTC. This translates into CASSSVTGSDYDQYF.

This clonotype was detected only a few times. The CDR3 here is CASSYSTGATDTQYF. The CDR3 nucleotides are TGTGCCAGCAGTTACTCGACAGGGGCCACAGATACGCAGTATTTT. V and J are TRBV6-5 and TRBJ2-3; 8 bases map to TRBD1. CDR1 and CDR2 (germline): MNHEY, SVGAGI. The CDR3 is made up of 15 amino acids. The V gene end was trimmed by 0 bases and the J gene end by 2 bases; junction bases not matched to a gene: 1.

The gene calls are TRBV12-3 or TRBV12-4 and TRBJ2-7; 7 bases agree with TRBD2. Trimming removed 3 bases from V and 4 bases from J; junction bases left unmatched: 6. CDR3 length: 14 amino acids. The DNA of the CDR3 is TGTGCCAGCAGTTTCGGGAGGATCGGTTACGAGCAGTACTTC. Protein: CASSFGRIGYEQYF.

The chain carries TRBV12-3 or TRBV12-4 and TRBJ1-4; tentatively, D is TRBD1 (5 bases). Trimming removed 6 bases from V and 3 bases from J, with 14 bases in between. The CDR3 has 15 residues. CDR3 residues: CASSLGGGANEKLFF. In DNA form, the CDR3 reads TGTGCCAGCAGCTTGGGCGGGGGTGCTAATGAAAAACTGTTTTTT.

This clonotype appeared a few times. The chain employs TRBV28 and TRBJ2-1; D unclear. Trimming removed 2 bases at V and 6 bases at J, with 8 bases between. Germline CDR1 reads MDHEN; CDR2 reads SYDVKM. This CDR3 has 13 amino acids. The CDR3 region is CASSLVTPNEQFF. The CDR3 DNA reads as TGTGCCAGCAGTTTAGTGACACCCAATGAGCAGTTCTTC.